This T cell receptor (beta chain) was obtained from a study of OX40 agonist ivuxolimab in advanced cancers. For context, the study as a whole: Ivuxolimab, which targeted the costimulatory receptor OX40 (CD134), was an agonistic, fully human IgG2 monoclonal antibody. Among the roughly 52 dose-escalation patients, some 20 had hepatocellular carcinoma, approximately 15 melanoma, 9 renal cell carcinoma and 9 head and neck cancer. Three dose-escalation patients achieved partial responses, one with hepatocellular carcinoma and two with cutaneous melanoma. Prior anti-PD-1, anti-PD-L1 or anti-CTLA-4 therapy was permitted, and checkpoint inhibitors had been received by approximately 39% of dose-escalation patients. Peripheral TCRbeta sequencing was intended to test whether TCR sequence diversity was altered and clonal T-cell expansion was caused by ivuxolimab. The paper reports the monotherapy dose-escalation portion (N of about 54 patients) of the phase I ivuxolimab trial. The dose-escalation cohort was about 83% male with a mean age of approximately 60 years, ranging from about 23 to 85. Intravenous ivuxolimab was administered to patients every 2 weeks at six dose levels: 0.01, 0.1, 0.3, 1.5, 3 and 10 mg/kg. What the research found in general, with its limitations: Clonal expansion of both CD4+ and CD8+ blood T cells was observed from baseline to week 6 at doses 0.1 to 3.0 mg/kg. In the 0.1-3.0 mg/kg groups, partial responders had among the lowest normalized peripheral clonal expansion, particularly in CD8+ T cells. Low levels of normalized T-cell clonal expansion were also seen in some patients who did not respond. After ivuxolimab, more expanded clones were found on average in CD8+ T cells than in CD4+ T cells. The antigen specificity of the peripheral T cells that underwent clonal expansion was not determined.

Genomic DNA was isolated from the sorted cells so that the TCRbeta CDR3 region could be sequenced. The immunoSEQ Assay was used to sequence the TCRbeta CDR3 regions. TCRdb retrieved this table from immuneACCESS and kept in-frame rearrangements only. Not all clones are present; in checked studies, unresolved V genes account for under half, and no reason is known for the remainder. The sample profile shows tens of thousands of clones; about nine tenths of them were found once. Together, the top ten hold about 1.8% of the sample. Based on the germline V gene, the CDR1 and CDR2 sequences are KGHSH and LQKENI. Here V drops 0 bases and J drops 5 bases, and the junction holds 9 bases not matched to any gene. The CDR3 spans 16 residues, from the cysteine through the phenylalanine. The only DNA kept is the CDR3, 48 bases in frame from the first base. Patients with a history of autoimmune disease or receiving systemic immunosuppression were excluded from the trial. In every dose cohort, peripheral blood was drawn for TCR sequencing at baseline, cycle 4 day 1, and cycle 7 day 1. Samples came from an open-label, multicenter, first-in-human phase I dose-escalation trial of ivuxolimab. Adults with locally advanced or metastatic melanoma, renal cell, hepatocellular, or head and neck squamous cell carcinoma were enrolled in the trial. CD4+ and CD8+ T cells were sorted separately from peripheral blood before TCR sequencing.

On this clone itself: No cognate antigen has been identified for it. No base-level quality is on record; no much larger clone is a single base apart.

In this chain, TRBV18 is recombined with TRBJ2-5, with TRBD1 matching 7 junction bases. Specimen: CD4+ or CD8+ T cells sorted from blood, collected in a trial of the OX40 agonist ivuxolimab. The clonotype originates from an adult with an advanced solid tumor such as melanoma, head and neck, liver or kidney cancer. The CDR3 reads CASSPPGQLKGETQYF. The sequenced DNA: TGTGCCAGCTCACCACCGGGACAGCTAAAGGGGGAGACCCAGTACTTC.